A single sample is the source of the 29 T cell receptor beta chains below, sequenced in a study of graft-versus-host responses after intestinal transplantation. Sequencing was performed with immunoSEQ multiplex PCR; in TCRdb, only in-frame clones are kept and a portion is missing. The data hold about 97,000 clones, with roughly 90% observed a single time. The input for sequencing was PBMCs, taken approximately 470 days after intestinal transplant. These receptors were collected from a human patient who received an intestinal transplant, so some T cells may come from the graft donor.

CDR3 sequence reads: CASSVQANTEAFF. DNA for the CDR3: TGTGCCAGCAGCGTACAGGCGAACACTGAAGCTTTCTTT. V gene TRBV7-3 combines with J gene TRBJ1-1, with D possibly being TRBD1 (5 bases). V shed 5 bases and J shed 1 base, with 8 bases lying between them. This CDR3 has 13 residues. The germline V gene encodes CDR1 SGHTA and CDR2 FQGTGA.

The chain is built from TRBV9 and TRBJ1-3; a weak D match, TRBD1 (6 bases). Germline V gene data show CDR1 as SGDLS and CDR2 as YYNGEE. V shed 3 bases and J shed 1 base, with 11 bases lying between them. The CDR3 has 15 residues. The CDR3 sequence is CASSAPQGSGNTIYF. The CDR3 DNA is TGTGCCAGCAGCGCCCCCCAGGGGTCTGGAAACACCATATATTTT.

The V gene is TRBV7-8, the J gene TRBJ2-7, with D hard to call. Germline CDR1 is SGHVS and CDR2 is FQNEAQ. CDR3 length: 15 amino acids. With 1 base removed from V and 5 bases from J, the gap between germline ends came to 15 bases. For the CDR3, the DNA is TGTGCCAGCAGCTTAGTGGTGGGGAACTTGAACGAGCAGTACTTC. It is translated as CASSLVVGNLNEQYF.

This chain uses TRBV20-1 with TRBJ1-2; D uncertain. V gave up 6 bases and J gave up 8 bases, with 13 bases separating them. The germline V gene encodes CDR1 DFQATT and CDR2 SNEGSKA (reference sequence). The CDR3 consists of 11 residues. In nucleotides, the CDR3 is TGCAGTGCCAGGAAGGTATTCGGCTACACCTTC. The encoded protein is CSARKVFGYTF.

V is TRBV7-3 and J is TRBJ2-3, with D possibly TRBD1 on 7 matching bases. The V gene's germline CDR1 is SGHTA and CDR2 FQGTGA. Trimming took off 5 bases at V and 2 bases at J, with 14 bases between the two ends. The CDR3 sequence is 15 residues long. As DNA, the CDR3 is TGTGCCAGCAGCCCTCAGGGGGGCCACACAGATACGCAGTATTTT. Translation: CASSPQGGHTDTQYF.

J is TRBJ2-1 and V is TRBV27; D is unclear. The CDR3 is made up of 14 amino acids. The germline V gene has CDR1 MNHEY and CDR2 SMNVEV (reference sequence). V lost 1 base, J lost 4 bases, and 8 bases lay in between. The CDR3 spells CASSLWSQYNEQFF. The CDR3 nucleotides are TGTGCCAGCAGTTTATGGTCGCAGTACAATGAGCAGTTCTTC.

The gene calls are TRBV6-5 and TRBJ1-1; D remains ambiguous. Germline CDR1 MNHEY, CDR2 SVGAGI. The length of the CDR3 is 12 residues. Trimming removed 6 bases at V and 0 bases at J, with 5 bases between. Here the CDR3 reads CASSHLNTEAFF. The DNA of the CDR3 is TGTGCCAGCAGCCACTTGAACACTGAAGCTTTCTTT.

The CDR3 region has the DNA TGTGCCAGTAGTGGTCAGGGACAAGCCGGGGAGCTGTTTTTT. Protein product: CASSGQGQAGELFF. The V call is TRBV19, the J call TRBJ2-2; maybe TRBD1 (6 bases). V was cut by 5 bases and J by 6 bases, with 13 bases left in between. This CDR3 has 14 amino acids. Per germline, CDR1 LNHDA and CDR2 SQIVND (reference sequence).

The chain employs TRBV6-4 and TRBJ2-3, with D perhaps matching TRBD1 or TRBD2 (5 bases each). Between the trimmed V and J ends, which lost 0 bases and 2 bases, there was a span of 12 bases. The CDR3 runs 16 residues. Germline V CDR1 and CDR2: MRHNA, SNTAGT. CDR3 nucleotide sequence: TGTGCCAGCAGTGACTCGAGCCGGGGCCCCACAGATACGCAGTATTTT. This sequence encodes CASSDSSRGPTDTQYF.

The V call is TRBV9, the J call TRBJ2-7; the match to TRBD2 covers 8 bases. In germline, CDR1 is SGDLS, CDR2 YYNGEE. V lost 0 bases and J lost 3; bases outside the gene matches: 5. There are 15 residues in the CDR3. The CDR3 sequence is CASSVGAGGDYEQYF. CDR3 in DNA: TGTGCCAGCAGCGTAGGTGCGGGGGGAGACTACGAGCAGTACTTC.

The chain couples TRBV9 to TRBJ1-2, with 8 bases lining up with TRBD1. V was pared by 0 bases and J by 6 bases, with 4 bases of the junction left unmatched. From germline, CDR1 is SGDLS and CDR2 YYNGEE. CDR3 length: 14 amino acids. The CDR3 nucleotides are TGTGCCAGCAGCGTAGCAGGGGGCGGAAATGGCTACACCTTC. Its protein is CASSVAGGGNGYTF.

The V and J genes are TRBV7-2 and TRBJ2-3; maybe TRBD2 (6 bases). Trimming removed 4 bases at V and 2 bases at J, with 13 bases between. The CDR3 loop spans 15 amino acids. The germline V gene has CDR1 SGHTA and CDR2 FQGNSA. For the CDR3, the DNA is TGTGCCAGCAGCTACCGAGCGGGTATCACAGATACGCAGTATTTT. Translation: CASSYRAGITDTQYF. Using reference TRBV7-2 and TRBJ2-3 for the parts outside the CDR3, the full variable domain is GAGVSQSPSNKVTEKGKDVELRCDPISGHTALYWYRQSLGQGLEFLIYFQGNSAPDKSGLPSDRFSAERTGGSVSTLTIQRTQQEDSAVYLCASSYRAGITDTQYFGPGTRLTVL.

J is TRBJ2-1 and V is TRBV27; D uncertain. Trimming cost V 0 bases and J 3 bases, with 9 bases left between them. The CDR3 runs to 15 residues. Germline V gene lookup returns CDR1 MNHEY and CDR2 SMNVEV (reference sequence). The CDR3 DNA is TGTGCCAGCAGTTTATCGTTCTACCACTACAATGAGCAGTTCTTC. It specifies CASSLSFYHYNEQFF.

This clone showed up just once. The chain employs TRBV6-5 and TRBJ2-3, with D perhaps matching TRBD1 (5 bases). CDR3 length: 15 residues. The V end lost 6 bases, the J end lost 4 bases, and 17 bases lay between the germline ends. Germline V gene sequence: CDR1 MNHEY, CDR2 SVGAGI. The CDR3 nucleotides read TGTGCCAGCAGCCCCACCCGGACACCTTCAGATACGCAGTATTTT. Amino acid sequence: CASSPTRTPSDTQYF.

The chain uses TRBV5-1 and TRBJ2-3; D gene ambiguous. This CDR3 contains 15 residues. V was shortened by 0 bases and J by 5 bases, with 13 bases between the two germline ends. Germline V gene data show CDR1 as SGHRS and CDR2 as YFSETQ. The CDR3, as DNA: TGCGCCAGCAGCTTGGACATGGACCCCCGAGATACGCAGTATTTT. The encoded protein is CASSLDMDPRDTQYF. Based on the CDR3 plus reference TRBV5-1 and TRBJ2-3, the full variable domain is KAGVTQTPRYLIKTRGQQVTLSCSPISGHRSVSWYQQTPGQGLQFLFEYFSETQRNKGNFPGRFSGRQFSNSRSEMNVSTLELGDSALYLCASSLDMDPRDTQYFGPGTRLTVL.

The rearrangement links TRBV7-9 to TRBJ1-2, with a weak D call TRBD1 (5 bases). V was trimmed by 5 bases and J by 4 bases, leaving 17 bases between them. This CDR3 has 15 residues. Germline V gene lookup returns CDR1 SEHNR and CDR2 FQNEAQ (reference sequence). The CDR3 nucleotides are TGTGCCAGCAGCCTCCCCCCAGGGTATCTCTATGGCTACACCTTC. Its translation: CASSLPPGYLYGYTF.

This chain links TRBV9 with TRBJ2-5; TRBD2 agrees at 11 bases. Germline CDR1 is SGDLS and CDR2 is YYNGEE. V was clipped by 3 bases and J by 4 bases; unmatched bases: 8. The CDR3 loop spans 16 amino acids. Written as DNA, the CDR3 is TGTGCCAGCAGCGCCCAGAGACTAGCGGGGCCAGAGACCCAGTACTTC. It is translated as CASSAQRLAGPETQYF.

The gene calls are TRBV7-3 and TRBJ1-1; tentative D call: TRBD1 (5 bases). This CDR3 has 13 amino acids. Germline V gives CDR1 SGHTA, CDR2 FQGTGA. Trimming shortened V by 5 bases and J by 1 base, and 8 bases separated the two germline ends. The CDR3 reads CASSAGPNTEAFF. The CDR3 nucleotides are TGTGCCAGCAGCGCAGGGCCGAACACTGAAGCTTTCTTT.

This sequence joins TRBV6-5 and TRBJ2-7; possibly TRBD2 for D (7 bases). There are 14 residues in the CDR3. The V end was cut by 5 bases, the J end by 2 bases, with 13 bases between. CDR1 and CDR2 from the germline V gene are MNHEY and SVGAGI. The CDR3 loop reads CASSRSGDTYEQYF. The CDR3, as DNA: TGTGCCAGCAGTCGCAGCGGGGACACCTACGAGCAGTACTTC.

CDR3 nucleotide sequence: TGTGCCAGCAGCGTAGGGGGAGTGGGGGCTCTGAACACTGAAGCTTTCTTT. Residues: CASSVGGVGALNTEAFF. This chain links TRBV9 with TRBJ1-1, with D possibly being TRBD1 (6 bases). CDR1 and CDR2 (germline): SGDLS, YYNGEE. The CDR3 has 17 residues. The V and J ends lost 0 bases and 0 bases respectively, with 15 bases between them.

The CDR3 coding sequence is TGTGCCAGCAGACCCGACAGGGCCTCTGGAAACACCATATATTTT. The encoded protein is CASRPDRASGNTIYF. The J gene is TRBJ1-3, the V gene TRBV6-5; TRBD1 matches at 7 bases. This CDR3 comprises 15 residues. The V gene end was trimmed by 6 bases and the J gene end by 0 bases; junction bases not matched to a gene: 5. Per germline, CDR1 MNHEY and CDR2 SVGAGI.

The V gene is TRBV7-9, the J gene TRBJ2-1; unclear D gene. This CDR3 has 15 residues. CDR1 and CDR2 (germline): SEHNR, FQNEAQ (reference sequence). V was shortened by 1 base and J by 0 bases, with 7 bases between the two germline ends. The CDR3 here is CASSLGILSYNEQFF. DNA of the CDR3: TGTGCCAGCAGCTTAGGCATTCTCTCCTACAATGAGCAGTTCTTC. The whole variable domain, remainder taken from reference TRBV7-9 and TRBJ2-1, is DTGVSQNPRHKITKRGQNVTFRCDPISEHNRLYWYRQTLGQGPEFLTYFQNEAQLEKSRLLSDRFSAERPKGSFSTLEIQRTEQGDSAMYLCASSLGILSYNEQFFGPGTRLTVL.

The chain joins TRBV9 to TRBJ1-1; D is undetermined. This CDR3 contains 13 residues. Trimming left V 3 bases short and J 1 base short, with 7 bases between. Germline loops: CDR1 SGDLS, CDR2 YYNGEE. CDR3 in amino acids: CASSALGNTEAFF. The DNA for the CDR3 is TGTGCCAGCAGCGCGTTAGGGAACACTGAAGCTTTCTTT.

The V call is TRBV7-8, the J call TRBJ1-5; a possible D gene is TRBD1 (5 bases). This CDR3 region has 14 residues. Germline V gives CDR1 SGHVS, CDR2 FQNEAQ. Trimming shortened V by 5 bases and J by 13 bases, and 21 bases separated the two germline ends. The CDR3 region is CASSPGPANKPQHF. CDR3 nucleotides: TGTGCCAGCAGCCCAGGGCCGGCGAACAAACCTCAGCATTTT.

The chain joins TRBV6-5 to TRBJ2-3; no reliable D call. The CDR3 spans 14 residues. V gave up 0 bases and J gave up 4 bases, with 8 bases separating them. Germline V gene sequence: CDR1 MNHEY, CDR2 SVGAGI. The CDR3 loop is CASSYSRSADTQYF. CDR3 nucleotide sequence: TGTGCCAGCAGTTACTCGAGGTCAGCAGATACGCAGTATTTT.

The chain combines TRBV7-2 with TRBJ1-3; 7 bases agree with TRBD1. The junction had 11 bases not matched to a gene; V was cut back by 5 bases and J by 4 bases. CDR3 length: 16 residues. Germline CDR1 SGHTA, CDR2 FQGNSA. As DNA, the CDR3 is TGTGCCAGCAGCCAAAACCGGGACAGAGGAGGAAACACCATATATTTT. Its protein is CASSQNRDRGGNTIYF. The entire variable domain, with the rest obtained from reference TRBV7-2 and TRBJ1-3, is as follows: GAGVSQSPSNKVTEKGKDVELRCDPISGHTALYWYRQSLGQGLEFLIYFQGNSAPDKSGLPSDRFSAERTGGSVSTLTIQRTQQEDSAVYLCASSQNRDRGGNTIYFGEGSWLTVV.

The chain uses TRBV21-1 and TRBJ2-6; no check of the table's D call, TRBD2, against the DNA was made. TRBV21-1 counts as a pseudogene. The CDR3 contains 18 residues. The DNA for the CDR3 is TGTGCCAGCAGCGCGAATCTAAGACTGAACTCTGGGGCCAACGTCCTGACTTTC. The encoded protein is CASSANLRLNSGANVLTF.

This sequence joins TRBV10-1 and TRBJ1-2; D may be TRBD1 (5 bases). Germline values: CDR1 WNHNN, CDR2 SYGVQD (reference sequence). The CDR3 spans 16 residues. The ends were cut back, 9 bases at V and 1 base at J, with 21 bases in the middle. CDR3 in amino acids: CARKRDGAVLNYGYTF. In nucleotides, the CDR3 is TGCGCCAGGAAGCGGGACGGAGCAGTACTTAACTATGGCTACACCTTC.

This chain connects TRBV6-5 to TRBJ1-2; weak D call: TRBD1 (5 bases). Trimming stripped 2 bases from V and 6 bases from J, with 10 bases between. CDR1 is MNHEY and CDR2 is SVGAGI in the germline V gene. This CDR3 has 13 residues. The CDR3: CASSYGRADGYTF. DNA for the CDR3: TGTGCCAGCAGTTACGGCAGGGCCGATGGCTACACCTTC.